This section outlines one T cell receptor beta chain sequence together with its context. Its specificity is unknown. Treatment here: roughly nine-day PBMC culture with coronavirus spike peptide pools or control peptides (ViraFEST assay). This entry is derived from a study of vaccination and CD4 T cells after COVID-19. Study in general: Post-vaccination samples were procured at a median of 72 days following dose two (range 14 to 241). Overlapping peptides of the spike proteins of SARS-CoV-2, HCoV-NL63, HCoV-OC43 and HCoV-229E were used for cell stimulation.

The CDR3 loop spans 17 amino acids. V gave up 7 bases and J gave up 1 base; unmatched junction bases: 9. CDR1 is MNHNS, CDR2 SASEGT, per germline. Researchers used the Oncomine TCR Beta short-read assay to sequence DNA from cultured CD4+ T cells. Investigators obtained genomic DNA by extraction from cultured CD4+ T cells. TCRdb used MiXCR to reprocess the PCR reads, holding one entry per CDR3 protein. The sample has 20,000 to 25,000 distinct CDR3 sequences, 35% to 40% seen once; the top ten hold 4% to 5.5%. The TCR comes from a human donor who had recovered from COVID-19. The specimen was CD4+ T cells from blood, cultured in vitro, collected before SARS-CoV-2 vaccination. The chain carries TRBV6-1 and TRBJ2-6, with 8 nucleotides matching TRBD1. CDR3 in amino acids: CASNRDRSGSGANVLTF. The DNA of the CDR3 is TGTGCCAGCAATCGGGACAGGAGTGGGTCTGGGGCCAACGTCCTGACTTTC.